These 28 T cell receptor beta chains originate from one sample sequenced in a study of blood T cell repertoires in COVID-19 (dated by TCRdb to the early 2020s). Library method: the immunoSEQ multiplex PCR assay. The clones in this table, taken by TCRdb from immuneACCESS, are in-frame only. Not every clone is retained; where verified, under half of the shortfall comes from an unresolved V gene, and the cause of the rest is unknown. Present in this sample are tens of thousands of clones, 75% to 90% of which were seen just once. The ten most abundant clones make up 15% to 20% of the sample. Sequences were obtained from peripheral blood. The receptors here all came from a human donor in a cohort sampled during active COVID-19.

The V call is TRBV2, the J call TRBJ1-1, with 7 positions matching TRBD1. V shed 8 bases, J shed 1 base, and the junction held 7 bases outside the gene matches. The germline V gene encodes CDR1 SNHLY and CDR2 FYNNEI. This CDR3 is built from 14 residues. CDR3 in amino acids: CASRSTGRNTEAFF. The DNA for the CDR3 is TGTGCCAGCCGTTCGACAGGGAGGAACACTGAAGCTTTCTTT.

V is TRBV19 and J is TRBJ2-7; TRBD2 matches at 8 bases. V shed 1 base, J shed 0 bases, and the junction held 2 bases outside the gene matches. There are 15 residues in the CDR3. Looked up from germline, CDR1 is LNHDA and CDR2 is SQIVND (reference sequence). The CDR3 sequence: CASSIGGRTSYEQYF. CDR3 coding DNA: TGTGCCAGTAGTATAGGCGGGAGGACCTCCTACGAGCAGTACTTC.

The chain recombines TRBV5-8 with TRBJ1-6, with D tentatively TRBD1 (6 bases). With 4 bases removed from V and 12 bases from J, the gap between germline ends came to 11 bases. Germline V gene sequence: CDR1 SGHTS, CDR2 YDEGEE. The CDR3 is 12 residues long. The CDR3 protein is CASSLLQGPLHF. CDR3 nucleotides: TGTGCCAGCAGCCTACTACAGGGACCCCTCCACTTT.

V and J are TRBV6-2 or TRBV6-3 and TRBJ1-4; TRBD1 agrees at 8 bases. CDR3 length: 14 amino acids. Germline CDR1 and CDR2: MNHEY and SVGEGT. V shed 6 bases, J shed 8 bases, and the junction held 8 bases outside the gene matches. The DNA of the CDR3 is TGTGCCAGCAGCCTGACAGGGGTCCGGGAAAAACTGTTTTTT. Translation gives CASSLTGVREKLFF.

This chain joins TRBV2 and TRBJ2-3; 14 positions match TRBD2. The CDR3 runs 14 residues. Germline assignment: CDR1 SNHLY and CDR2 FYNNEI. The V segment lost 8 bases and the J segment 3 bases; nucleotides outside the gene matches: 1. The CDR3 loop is CASGTSGGTDTQYF. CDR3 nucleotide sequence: TGTGCCAGCGGGACTAGCGGGGGAACAGATACGCAGTATTTT. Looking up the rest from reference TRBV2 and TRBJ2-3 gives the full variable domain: EPEVTQTPSHQVTQMGQEVILRCVPISNHLYFYWYRQILGQKVEFLVSFYNNEISEKSEIFDDQFSVERPDGSNFTLKIRSTKLEDSAMYFCASGTSGGTDTQYFGPGTRLTVL.

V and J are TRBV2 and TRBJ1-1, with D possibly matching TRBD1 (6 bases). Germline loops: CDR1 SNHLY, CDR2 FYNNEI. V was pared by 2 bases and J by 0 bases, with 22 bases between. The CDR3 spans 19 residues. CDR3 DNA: TGTGCCAGCAGTGAATTACTCCCAGGGGAAGTGGTTATGAACACTGAAGCTTTCTTT. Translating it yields CASSELLPGEVVMNTEAFF.

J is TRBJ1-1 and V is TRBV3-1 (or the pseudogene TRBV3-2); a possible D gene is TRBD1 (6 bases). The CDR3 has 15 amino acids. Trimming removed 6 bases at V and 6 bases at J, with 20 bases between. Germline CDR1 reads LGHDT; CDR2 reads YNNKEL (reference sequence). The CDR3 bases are TGTGCCAGCAGGGGGAGGGGGAGGGGAATCGCTGAAGCTTTCTTT. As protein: CASRGRGRGIAEAFF.

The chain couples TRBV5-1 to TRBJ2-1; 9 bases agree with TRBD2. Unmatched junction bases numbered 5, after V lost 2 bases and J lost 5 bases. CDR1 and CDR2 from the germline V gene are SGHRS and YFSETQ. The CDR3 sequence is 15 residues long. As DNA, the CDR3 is TGCGCCAGCAGCTTTAGCGGGGGTGGAAACAATGAGCAGTTCTTC. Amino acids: CASSFSGGGNNEQFF.

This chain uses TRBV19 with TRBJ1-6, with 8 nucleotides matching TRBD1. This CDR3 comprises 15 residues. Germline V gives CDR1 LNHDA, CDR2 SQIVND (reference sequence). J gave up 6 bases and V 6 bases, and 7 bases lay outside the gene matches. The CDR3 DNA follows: TGTGCCAGTAGGCCAGGACAGGGACGTAATTCACCCCTCCACTTT. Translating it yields CASRPGQGRNSPLHF.

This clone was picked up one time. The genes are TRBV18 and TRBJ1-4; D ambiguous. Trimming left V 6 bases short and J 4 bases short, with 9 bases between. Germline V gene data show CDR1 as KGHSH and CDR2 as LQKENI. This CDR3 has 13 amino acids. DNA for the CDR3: TGTGCCAGCTCCCCCACAGTTAATGAAAAACTGTTTTTT. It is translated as CASSPTVNEKLFF. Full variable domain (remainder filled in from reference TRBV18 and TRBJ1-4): NAGVMQNPRHLVRRRGQEARLRCSPMKGHSHVYWYRQLPEEGLKFMVYLQKENIIDESGMPKERFSAEFPKEGPSILRIQQVVRGDSAAYFCASSPTVNEKLFFGSGTQLSVL.

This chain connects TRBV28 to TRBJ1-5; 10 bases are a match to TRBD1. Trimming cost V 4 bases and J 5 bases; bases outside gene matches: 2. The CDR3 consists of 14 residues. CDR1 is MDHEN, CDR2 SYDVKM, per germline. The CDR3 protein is CASSSDRGDQPQHF. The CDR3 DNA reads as TGTGCCAGCAGTTCGGACAGGGGGGATCAGCCCCAGCATTTT.

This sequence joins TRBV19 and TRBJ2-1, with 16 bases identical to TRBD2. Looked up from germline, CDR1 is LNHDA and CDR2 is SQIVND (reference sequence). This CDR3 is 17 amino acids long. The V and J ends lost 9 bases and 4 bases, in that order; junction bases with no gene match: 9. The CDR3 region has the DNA TGTGCCAGCCAGGCGGGGACTAGCGGGAGGGGGTACAATGAGCAGTTCTTC. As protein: CASQAGTSGRGYNEQFF.

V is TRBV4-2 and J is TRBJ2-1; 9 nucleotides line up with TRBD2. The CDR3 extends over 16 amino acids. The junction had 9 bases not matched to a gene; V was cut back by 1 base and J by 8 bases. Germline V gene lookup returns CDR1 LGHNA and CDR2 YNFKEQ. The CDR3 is CASSQGRTSANDEQFF. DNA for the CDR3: TGTGCCAGCAGCCAAGGGCGGACTAGCGCGAATGATGAGCAGTTCTTC.

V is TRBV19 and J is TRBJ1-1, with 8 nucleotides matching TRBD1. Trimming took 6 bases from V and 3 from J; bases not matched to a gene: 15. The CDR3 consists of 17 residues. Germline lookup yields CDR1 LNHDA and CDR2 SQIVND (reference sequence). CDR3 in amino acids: CASRTGQASGKDTEAFF. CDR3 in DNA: TGTGCCAGTAGAACGGGACAGGCATCGGGAAAGGACACTGAAGCTTTCTTT.

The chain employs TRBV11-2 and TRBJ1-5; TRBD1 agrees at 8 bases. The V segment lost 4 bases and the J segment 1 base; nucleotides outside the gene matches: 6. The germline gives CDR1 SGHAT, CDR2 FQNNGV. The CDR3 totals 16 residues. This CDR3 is CASSSRTGKSNQPQHF. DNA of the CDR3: TGTGCCAGCAGCTCCAGGACAGGGAAGAGCAATCAGCCCCAGCATTTT.

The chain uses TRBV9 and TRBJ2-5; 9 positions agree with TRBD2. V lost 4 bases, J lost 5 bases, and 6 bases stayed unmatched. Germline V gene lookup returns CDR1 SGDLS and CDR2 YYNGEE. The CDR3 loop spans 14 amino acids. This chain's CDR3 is CASSSAGGHETQYF. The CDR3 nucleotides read TGTGCCAGCAGCTCGGCGGGGGGGCACGAGACCCAGTACTTC. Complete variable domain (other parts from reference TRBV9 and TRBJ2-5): DSGVTQTPKHLITATGQRVTLRCSPRSGDLSVYWYQQSLDQGLQFLIQYYNGEERAKGNILERFSAQQFPDLHSELNLSSLELGDSALYFCASSSAGGHETQYFGPGTRLLVL.

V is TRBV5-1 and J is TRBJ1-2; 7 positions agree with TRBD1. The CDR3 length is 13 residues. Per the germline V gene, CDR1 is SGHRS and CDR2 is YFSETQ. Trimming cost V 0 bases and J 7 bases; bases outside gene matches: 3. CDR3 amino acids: CASSLGQGSGYTF. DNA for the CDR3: TGCGCCAGCAGCTTGGGACAGGGAAGTGGCTACACCTTC.

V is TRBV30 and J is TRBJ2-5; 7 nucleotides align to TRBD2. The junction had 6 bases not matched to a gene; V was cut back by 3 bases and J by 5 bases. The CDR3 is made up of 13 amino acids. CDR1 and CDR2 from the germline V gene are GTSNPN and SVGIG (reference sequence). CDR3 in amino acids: CAWRTGGRETQYF. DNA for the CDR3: TGTGCCTGGAGAACGGGAGGCAGGGAGACCCAGTACTTC.

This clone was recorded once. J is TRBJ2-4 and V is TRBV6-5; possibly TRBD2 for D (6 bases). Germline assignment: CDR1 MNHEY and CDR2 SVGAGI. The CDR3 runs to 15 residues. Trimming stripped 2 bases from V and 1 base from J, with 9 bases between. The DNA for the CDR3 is TGTGCCAGCAGTTACGGGGGGTGGGCCAAAAACATTCAGTACTTC. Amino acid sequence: CASSYGGWAKNIQYF.

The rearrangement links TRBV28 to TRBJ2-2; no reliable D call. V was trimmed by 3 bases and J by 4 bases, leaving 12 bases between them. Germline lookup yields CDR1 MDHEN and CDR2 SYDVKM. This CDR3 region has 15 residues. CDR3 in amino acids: CASSFLTELTGELFF. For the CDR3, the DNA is TGTGCCAGCAGTTTTCTTACAGAGCTCACCGGGGAGCTGTTTTTT.

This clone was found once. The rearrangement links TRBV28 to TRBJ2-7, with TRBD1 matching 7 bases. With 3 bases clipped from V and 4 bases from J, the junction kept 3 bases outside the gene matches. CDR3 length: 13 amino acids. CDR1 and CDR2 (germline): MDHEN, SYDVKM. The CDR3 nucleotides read TGTGCCAGCAGTTTGAACAGGGGTTACGAGCAGTACTTC. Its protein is CASSLNRGYEQYF.

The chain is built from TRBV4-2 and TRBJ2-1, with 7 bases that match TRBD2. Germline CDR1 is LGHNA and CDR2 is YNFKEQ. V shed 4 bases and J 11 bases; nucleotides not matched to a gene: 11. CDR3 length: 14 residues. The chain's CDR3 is CASSPELADKQQFF. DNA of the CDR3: TGTGCCAGCAGCCCTGAGCTAGCGGACAAACAGCAGTTCTTC.

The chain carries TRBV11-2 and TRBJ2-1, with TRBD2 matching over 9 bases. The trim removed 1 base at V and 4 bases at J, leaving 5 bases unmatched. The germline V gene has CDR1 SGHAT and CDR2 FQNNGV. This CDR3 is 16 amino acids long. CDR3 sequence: CASSLGGGGGYNEQFF. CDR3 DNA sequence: TGTGCCAGCAGCTTAGGGGGCGGGGGGGGATACAATGAGCAGTTCTTC.

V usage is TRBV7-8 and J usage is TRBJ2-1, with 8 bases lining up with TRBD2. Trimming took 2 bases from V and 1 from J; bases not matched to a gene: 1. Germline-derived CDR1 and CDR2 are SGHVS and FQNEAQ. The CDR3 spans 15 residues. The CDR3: CASSLRLASYNEQFF. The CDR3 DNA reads TGTGCCAGCAGCTTACGACTAGCGTCCTACAATGAGCAGTTCTTC. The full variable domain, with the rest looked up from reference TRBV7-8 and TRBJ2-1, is GAGVSQSPRYKVAKRGQDVALRCDPISGHVSLFWYQQALGQGPEFLTYFQNEAQLDKSGLPSDRFFAERPEGSVSTLKIQRTQQEDSAVYLCASSLRLASYNEQFFGPGTRLTVL.

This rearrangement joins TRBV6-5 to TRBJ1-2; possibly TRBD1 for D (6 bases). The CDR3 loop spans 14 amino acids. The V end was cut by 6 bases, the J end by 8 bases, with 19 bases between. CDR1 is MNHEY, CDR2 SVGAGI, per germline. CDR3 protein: CASSSDSELGGYTF. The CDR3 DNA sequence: TGTGCCAGCAGCTCGGACAGTGAGCTAGGAGGCTACACCTTC.

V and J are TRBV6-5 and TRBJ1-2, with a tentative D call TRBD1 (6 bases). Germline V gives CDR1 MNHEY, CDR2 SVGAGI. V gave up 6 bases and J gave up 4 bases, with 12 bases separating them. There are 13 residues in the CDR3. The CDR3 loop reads CASSSGGTYGYTF. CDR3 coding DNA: TGTGCCAGCAGCTCGGGGGGCACCTATGGCTACACCTTC.

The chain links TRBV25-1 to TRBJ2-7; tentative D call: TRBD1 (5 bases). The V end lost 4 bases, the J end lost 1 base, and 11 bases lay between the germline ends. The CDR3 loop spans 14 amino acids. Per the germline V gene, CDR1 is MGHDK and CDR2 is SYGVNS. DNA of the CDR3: TGTGCCAGCAGTGCCCCCGGACATTCCTACGAGCAGTACTTC. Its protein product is CASSAPGHSYEQYF.

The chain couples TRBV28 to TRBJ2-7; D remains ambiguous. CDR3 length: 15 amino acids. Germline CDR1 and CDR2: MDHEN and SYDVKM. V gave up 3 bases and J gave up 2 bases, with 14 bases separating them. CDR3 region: CASSFVNADTYEQYF. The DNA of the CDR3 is TGTGCCAGCAGTTTTGTTAATGCTGACACCTACGAGCAGTACTTC.